The 21 T cell receptor beta chains presented below share a single source sample, sequenced in a study of blood T cell repertoires in COVID-19. The method was immunoSEQ multiplex PCR; TCRdb's version includes in-frame clones alone and lacks a portion of them. In the table there are some 150,000 clones, 86% of which are singletons. The source material was peripheral blood. The receptors derive from an older woman with COVID-19, enrolled during active disease.

The chain joins TRBV7-9 to TRBJ1-3; the match to TRBD1 covers 7 bases. V lost 3 bases, J lost 5 bases, and 1 base stayed unmatched. The CDR3 loop spans 13 amino acids. Per the germline V gene, CDR1 is SEHNR and CDR2 is FQNEAQ (reference sequence). CDR3 region: CASSLGQRNTIYF. The DNA for the CDR3 is TGTGCCAGCAGCTTGGGACAGAGAAACACCATATATTTT.

The chain has TRBV11-2 and TRBJ1-1, with 7 positions matching TRBD1. This CDR3 has 14 residues. V dropped 6 bases and J dropped 6; count of bases not matched to a gene: 10. CDR1 is SGHAT, CDR2 FQNNGV, per germline. CDR3 sequence reads: CASRPTGDRAEAFF. CDR3 DNA sequence: TGTGCCAGCAGACCTACAGGGGATCGTGCTGAAGCTTTCTTT.

The chain is built from TRBV28 and TRBJ2-5, with D perhaps TRBD1 (6 bases). With 8 bases removed from V and 1 base from J, the gap between germline ends came to 17 bases. The CDR3 runs 15 residues. Germline V CDR1 and CDR2: MDHEN, SYDVKM. CDR3: CASSWAGTSQETQYF. As DNA, the CDR3 is TGTGCCAGCTCCTGGGCAGGGACATCCCAAGAGACCCAGTACTTC.

The rearrangement uses TRBV11-3 and TRBJ2-2, with a weak D call TRBD1 (5 bases). The CDR3 spans 14 residues. Germline loops: CDR1 SGHNT, CDR2 YENEEA. V lost 5 bases and J 7 bases, leaving 14 bases between the germline ends. This chain's CDR3 is CASSPPVRGGELFF. As DNA, the CDR3 is TGTGCCAGCAGCCCTCCCGTTAGGGGCGGGGAGCTGTTTTTT.

The chain is built from TRBV30 and TRBJ1-1; a possible D gene is TRBD1 (5 bases). The CDR3 has 11 amino acids. V shed 0 bases and J shed 10 bases, with 9 bases lying between them. Germline V gene sequence: CDR1 GTSNPN, CDR2 SVGIG (reference sequence). As DNA, the CDR3 is TGTGCCTGGAGTGTAGGGGTATCAGCTTTCTTT. Amino acid sequence: CAWSVGVSAFF. The variable domain in full, completed from reference TRBV30 and TRBJ1-1, reads SQTIHQWPATLVQPVGSPLSLECTVEGTSNPNLYWYRQAAGRGLQLLFYSVGIGQISSEVPQNLSASRPQDRQFILSSKKLLLSDSGFYLCAWSVGVSAFFGQGTRLTVV.

The chain couples TRBV3-1 (or the pseudogene TRBV3-2) to TRBJ2-7; perhaps TRBD1 as D (6 bases). Germline loops: CDR1 LGHDT, CDR2 YNNKEL (reference sequence). Trimming stripped 4 bases from V and 3 bases from J, with 10 bases between. This CDR3 has 13 residues. The CDR3 nucleotides are TGTGCCAGCAGCCCCAGGGGTTTCTACGAGCAGTACTTC. This sequence encodes CASSPRGFYEQYF.

The V call is TRBV29-1, the J call TRBJ1-2, with 11 nucleotides matching TRBD1. CDR1 is SQVTM, CDR2 ANQGSEA, per germline. J gave up 4 bases and V 7 bases, and 8 bases lay outside the gene matches. The CDR3 consists of 14 residues. CDR3: CSAGTGTGGYGYTF. In DNA, the CDR3 is TGCAGCGCGGGAACCGGGACAGGGGGCTATGGCTACACCTTC.

With respect to this clone: At one end, the junction sequence differs from germline, possibly due to a read error. The chain has TRBV7-7 and TRBJ2-3, with 12 bases that match TRBD2. In germline, CDR1 is SSHAT, CDR2 FNYEAQ (reference sequence). The CDR3 is 15 amino acids. The CDR3 nucleotides are TGTGCTAGCAGCTCGACTAGCGGGAGCGCAGATACGCAGTATTTT. It codes for CASSSTSGSADTQYF.

This chain uses TRBV25-1 with TRBJ2-3, with 7 positions matching TRBD2. The V gene's germline CDR1 is MGHDK and CDR2 SYGVNS. Trimming removed 4 bases from V and 2 bases from J; junction bases left unmatched: 6. The CDR3 covers 15 residues. The DNA of the CDR3 is TGTGCCAGCAGTGGTGAGCGGGACTTCACAGATACGCAGTATTTT. This gives the protein CASSGERDFTDTQYF.

This clone was counted once. The CDR3 region has the DNA TGCGCCAGCAGCCAAGTTCTACAGAATGAAAAACTGTTTTTT. It yields the protein CASSQVLQNEKLFF. This sequence joins TRBV4-1 and TRBJ1-4; no firm D call. Germline CDR1 MGHRA, CDR2 YSYEKL. The CDR3 runs 14 residues. The germline V and J ends were trimmed by 1 base and 5 bases, with 8 bases remaining between them.

The rearrangement joins TRBV12-5 to TRBJ2-7; D call uncertain. The germline gives CDR1 LGHNT, CDR2 FRNRAP. The V and J ends lost 5 bases and 5 bases respectively, with 7 bases between them. The CDR3 is 11 amino acids. The CDR3 sequence is CASGVFNEQYF. The DNA for the CDR3 is TGTGCTAGTGGTGTGTTCAACGAGCAGTACTTC.

In this sample, this clone turned up a few times. V and J are TRBV7-3 and TRBJ2-1; 10 nucleotides line up with TRBD2. This CDR3 contains 20 residues. CDR1 SGHTA and CDR2 FQGTGA come from the germline V gene. Germline trimming cut 3 bases from V and 8 bases from J; bases unmatched to any gene: 22. The CDR3 region has the DNA TGTGCCAGCAGCTTTCCCCCCCTGATGACTCTAGCGGGAGTTGGGGATGAGCAGTTCTTC. As protein: CASSFPPLMTLAGVGDEQFF.

The chain joins TRBV5-1 to TRBJ1-1; the D gene is possibly TRBD1 (5 bases). The CDR3 has 15 amino acids. V gave up 1 base and J gave up 4 bases, with 14 bases separating them. From germline, CDR1 is SGHRS and CDR2 YFSETQ. The DNA of the CDR3 is TGCGCCAGCAGCTTGAACTTGGCCGGGGGCACTGAAGCTTTCTTT. This encodes CASSLNLAGGTEAFF. The full variable domain, with the rest looked up from reference TRBV5-1 and TRBJ1-1, is KAGVTQTPRYLIKTRGQQVTLSCSPISGHRSVSWYQQTPGQGLQFLFEYFSETQRNKGNFPGRFSGRQFSNSRSEMNVSTLELGDSALYLCASSLNLAGGTEAFFGQGTRLTVV.

The rearrangement links TRBV6-2 or TRBV6-3 to TRBJ2-6; 7 bases line up with TRBD1. CDR1 is MNHEY and CDR2 is SVGEGT in the germline V gene. J lost 1 base, V lost 1 base, and 10 bases had no gene match. CDR3 length: 19 residues. The CDR3 reads CASSYLVRQGSSGANVLTF. CDR3 sequence (DNA): TGTGCCAGCAGTTACTTAGTACGACAGGGTTCTTCTGGGGCCAACGTCCTGACTTTC.

The rearrangement links TRBV5-1 to TRBJ1-1; D is uncertain. V lost 2 bases and J lost 0, with 11 bases in between. The germline CDR1 and CDR2 sequences are SGHRS and YFSETQ. The CDR3 is 15 amino acids. The CDR3 reads CASSFTGGMNTEAFF. For the CDR3, the DNA is TGCGCCAGCAGCTTCACCGGCGGAATGAACACTGAAGCTTTCTTT.

This chain's CDR3 is CASSDRLAGFYEQYF. The CDR3 DNA reads TGCGCCAGCAGCGACCGACTAGCGGGTTTCTACGAGCAGTACTTC. The V gene is TRBV5-1, the J gene TRBJ2-7; TRBD2 matches 10 bases. The V segment lost 4 bases and the J segment 3 bases; nucleotides outside the gene matches: 7. Germline V gives CDR1 SGHRS, CDR2 YFSETQ. The length of the CDR3 is 15 residues.

J is TRBJ1-4 and V is TRBV2; TRBD1 aligns across 10 bases. The CDR3 extends over 15 amino acids. The ends lost 7 bases at V and 7 bases at J; junction bases unmatched: 9. Germline CDR1 SNHLY, CDR2 FYNNEI. The chain's CDR3 is CASTRDRGLGEKLFF. The CDR3 DNA follows: TGTGCCAGCACTAGAGACAGGGGGCTAGGTGAAAAACTGTTTTTT.

This chain joins TRBV30 and TRBJ2-1; 8 bases line up with TRBD2. The CDR3 covers 14 residues. CDR1 and CDR2 (germline): GTSNPN, SVGIG (reference sequence). V was clipped by 3 bases and J by 2 bases; unmatched bases: 3. The CDR3 nucleotides read TGTGCCTGGAGGTCAGCGGGAGCCTACAATGAGCAGTTCTTC. This gives the protein CAWRSAGAYNEQFF.

V and J are TRBV7-9 and TRBJ2-1; TRBD2 matches 9 bases. This CDR3 region has 15 residues. Trimming at V came to 6 bases and at J to 2 bases, leaving 5 bases not matched to a gene. Per the germline V gene, CDR1 is SEHNR and CDR2 is FQNEAQ (reference sequence). The CDR3 DNA follows: TGTGCCAGCAGTAGAGCGGGAGGAACCTACAATGAGCAGTTCTTC. Translation gives CASSRAGGTYNEQFF.

This clone was seen only a few times. This chain joins TRBV18 and TRBJ1-5; 8 nucleotides line up with TRBD1. The CDR3 extends over 15 amino acids. Germline CDR1 reads KGHSH; CDR2 reads LQKENI. V was clipped by 2 bases and J by 4 bases; unmatched bases: 4. CDR3 nucleotide sequence: TGTGCCAGCTCACCATCCACAGGGGGAAATCAGCCCCAGCATTTT. Translation gives CASSPSTGGNQPQHF.

In its sample, this clone was seen once. The rearrangement links TRBV28 to TRBJ2-2; 8 nucleotides line up with TRBD2. CDR1 is MDHEN, CDR2 SYDVKM, per germline. The CDR3 totals 13 residues. V shed 7 bases, J shed 7 bases, and the junction held 5 bases outside the gene matches. CDR3 protein: CASIQRENGELFF. Here the CDR3 DNA reads TGTGCCAGCATACAGCGGGAGAACGGGGAGCTGTTTTTT.